One and the same sample provided the 15 T cell receptor beta chains below, sequenced in a study of control samples from healthy donors and cancer patients. Sequencing was performed with immunoSEQ multiplex PCR; in TCRdb, only in-frame clones are kept and a portion is missing. The sample lists roughly 76,000 clones, 93% occurring once. Sequencing input: PBMCs. The origin of the receptors is a woman aged 40-49 years with lung cancer.

In its sample, this clone was seen once. The rearrangement uses TRBV14 and TRBJ2-7; the match to TRBD1 covers 10 bases. CDR1 and CDR2 (germline): SGHDN, FVKESK. The CDR3 totals 12 residues. The ends lost 8 bases at V and 5 bases at J; junction bases unmatched: 3. CDR3 nucleotide sequence: TGTGCCAGCCGGGACAGGGGTAACGAGCAGTACTTC. It encodes CASRDRGNEQYF.

This chain uses TRBV15 with TRBJ2-7, with D possibly being TRBD1 or TRBD2 (5 bases each). Trimming removed 3 bases at V and 0 bases at J, with 12 bases between. Germline values: CDR1 LNHNV, CDR2 YYDKDF (reference sequence). CDR3 length: 15 amino acids. CDR3: CATSSARGSSYEQYF. CDR3 in DNA: TGTGCCACCAGCAGCGCCCGGGGCAGCTCCTACGAGCAGTACTTC.

The rearrangement uses TRBV5-1 and TRBJ2-7, with 10 bases lining up with TRBD2. Germline V gene lookup returns CDR1 SGHRS and CDR2 YFSETQ. The CDR3 contains 15 residues. V lost 4 bases and J lost 4; bases outside the gene matches: 8. CDR3 sequence reads: CASSPTASGSYEQYF. CDR3 DNA sequence: TGCGCCAGCAGCCCAACAGCTAGCGGGAGTTACGAGCAGTACTTC.

The chain carries TRBV7-6 and TRBJ1-4; no reliable D call. In germline, CDR1 is SGHVS, CDR2 FNYEAQ. V lost 1 base and J 8 bases, leaving 8 bases between the germline ends. The CDR3 covers 13 residues. DNA for the CDR3: TGTGCCAGCAGCTTAGACCTGGGGGAAAAACTGTTTTTT. This sequence encodes CASSLDLGEKLFF.

The chain recombines TRBV28 with TRBJ2-3; D is uncertain. Trimming removed 6 bases at V and 0 bases at J, with 7 bases between. This CDR3 comprises 13 residues. Germline V gene lookup returns CDR1 MDHEN and CDR2 SYDVKM. The CDR3 loop reads CASRATSTDTQYF. In DNA, the CDR3 is TGTGCCAGCAGAGCAACTAGCACAGATACGCAGTATTTT.

In this sample, this clone turned up once. This chain connects TRBV6-5 to TRBJ1-2; 7 bases align to TRBD1. Germline V gene sequence: CDR1 MNHEY, CDR2 SVGAGI. Trimming cost V 5 bases and J 3 bases; bases outside gene matches: 3. CDR3 length: 13 amino acids. CDR3: CASSQDRHYGYTF. DNA of the CDR3: TGTGCCAGCAGTCAGGACAGGCACTATGGCTACACCTTC.

The gene calls are TRBV5-1 and TRBJ2-7; perhaps TRBD1 as D (6 bases). This CDR3 is built from 14 residues. Germline CDR1 and CDR2: SGHRS and YFSETQ. Trimming cost V 0 bases and J 5 bases, with 12 bases left between them. CDR3 DNA: TGCGCCAGCAGCTTGGCCGCAGGGGTAAACGAGCAGTACTTC. The encoded protein is CASSLAAGVNEQYF.

The chain has TRBV2 and TRBJ2-3; 12 nucleotides match TRBD2. The V gene's germline CDR1 is SNHLY and CDR2 FYNNEI. This CDR3 is built from 17 residues. V shed 3 bases and J 6 bases; nucleotides not matched to a gene: 10. In DNA, the CDR3 is TGTGCCAGCAGTGAGAGTGGCCTAGCGGGGGGGCACGATACGCAGTATTTT. Translation: CASSESGLAGGHDTQYF.

CDR3 loop: CASLRGPEEKLFF. The CDR3 nucleotides are TGTGCCAGCCTCAGAGGTCCCGAGGAAAAACTGTTTTTT. The V and J genes are TRBV7-2 and TRBJ1-4, with D unresolved. CDR3 size: 13 residues. V was clipped by 8 bases and J by 8 bases, with 15 bases between them. Germline CDR1 reads SGHTA; CDR2 reads FQGNSA.

CDR3 sequence reads: CASLAYPDRGNYGYTF. The DNA for the CDR3 is TGTGCCAGCCTGGCTTACCCGGACAGGGGGAACTATGGCTACACCTTC. The chain combines TRBV7-9 with TRBJ1-2, with 10 bases lining up with TRBD1. There are 16 residues in the CDR3. J lost 2 bases, V lost 8 bases, and 11 bases had no gene match. Germline V CDR1 and CDR2: SEHNR, FQNEAQ (reference sequence). The complete variable domain, with remaining parts taken from reference TRBV7-9 and TRBJ1-2, reads DTGVSQNPRHKITKRGQNVTFRCDPISEHNRLYWYRQTLGQGPEFLTYFQNEAQLEKSRLLSDRFSAERPKGSFSTLEIQRTEQGDSAMYLCASLAYPDRGNYGYTFGSGTRLTVV.

The rearrangement links TRBV7-9 to TRBJ1-1; D is unresolved. This CDR3 spans 16 amino acids. The germline gives CDR1 SEHNR, CDR2 FQNEAQ (reference sequence). V was cut by 1 base and J by 1 base, with 13 bases left in between. DNA for the CDR3: TGTGCCAGCAGCTTAGTCCCCGGGGAGGGGAACACTGAAGCTTTCTTT. Encoded protein: CASSLVPGEGNTEAFF.

This clone was detected a few times. V usage is TRBV12-3 or TRBV12-4 and J usage is TRBJ1-5; the D is unclear. V was clipped by 4 bases and J by 6 bases, with 7 bases between them. The CDR3 is 12 amino acids. The CDR3 DNA reads TGTGCCAGCAGTTCTAGAGGTCAGCCCCAGCATTTT. Translation: CASSSRGQPQHF.

The genes are TRBV19 and TRBJ2-7; TRBD1 aligns across 9 bases. Trimming cost V 4 bases and J 2 bases; bases outside gene matches: 12. Germline CDR1 is LNHDA and CDR2 is SQIVND (reference sequence). The CDR3 runs to 17 residues. CDR3 protein: CASSNRDRVRHTYEQYF. CDR3 bases: TGTGCCAGTAGTAACCGGGACAGGGTCCGGCATACCTACGAGCAGTACTTC.

The rearrangement joins TRBV27 to TRBJ2-7; D is perhaps TRBD1 (6 bases). Germline CDR1 and CDR2: MNHEY and SMNVEV (reference sequence). The V end lost 5 bases, the J end lost 2 bases, and 10 bases lay between the germline ends. This CDR3 comprises 13 residues. The CDR3 DNA reads as TGTGCCAGCAGTACAACAGGGACCTACGAGCAGTACTTC. Amino acids: CASSTTGTYEQYF.

The rearrangement joins TRBV7-9 to TRBJ2-2; 14 bases are a match to TRBD2. J was trimmed by 7 bases and V by 1 base; bases with no gene match: 5. CDR1 and CDR2 (germline): SEHNR, FQNEAQ (reference sequence). The CDR3 consists of 17 residues. In DNA, the CDR3 is TGTGCCAGCAGCTTAGAGTGGACTAGCGGGGGGCTCGGGGAGCTGTTTTTT. It encodes CASSLEWTSGGLGELFF.